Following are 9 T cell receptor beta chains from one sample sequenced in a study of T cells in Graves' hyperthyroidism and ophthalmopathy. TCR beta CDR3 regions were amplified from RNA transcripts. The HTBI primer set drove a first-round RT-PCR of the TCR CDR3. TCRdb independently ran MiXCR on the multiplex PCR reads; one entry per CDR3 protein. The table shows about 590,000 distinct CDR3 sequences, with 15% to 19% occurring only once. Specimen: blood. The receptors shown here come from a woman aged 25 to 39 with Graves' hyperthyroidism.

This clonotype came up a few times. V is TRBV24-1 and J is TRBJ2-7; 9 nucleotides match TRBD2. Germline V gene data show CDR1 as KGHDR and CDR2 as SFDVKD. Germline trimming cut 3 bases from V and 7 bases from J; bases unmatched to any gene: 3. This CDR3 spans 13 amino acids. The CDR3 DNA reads TGTGCCACCAGTGATAGCGGGAGGAGTGAGCAGTACTTC. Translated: CATSDSGRSEQYF.

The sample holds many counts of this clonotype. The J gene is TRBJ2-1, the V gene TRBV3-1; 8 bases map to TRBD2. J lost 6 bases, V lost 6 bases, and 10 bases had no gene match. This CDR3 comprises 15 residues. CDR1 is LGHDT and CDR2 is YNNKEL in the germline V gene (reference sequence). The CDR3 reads CASSSTGLAGNEQFF. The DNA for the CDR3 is TGTGCCAGCAGTTCAACCGGACTAGCCGGCAATGAGCAGTTCTTC.

The CDR3 region has the DNA TGTGCCAGCAGCTTCAGCGTTGGATCCTACGAGCAGTACTTC. Encoded protein: CASSFSVGSYEQYF. The rearrangement joins TRBV7-2 to TRBJ2-7; D uncertain. The CDR3 contains 14 residues. CDR1 is SGHTA and CDR2 is FQGNSA in the germline V gene. V was shortened by 3 bases and J by 1 base, with 10 bases between the two germline ends.

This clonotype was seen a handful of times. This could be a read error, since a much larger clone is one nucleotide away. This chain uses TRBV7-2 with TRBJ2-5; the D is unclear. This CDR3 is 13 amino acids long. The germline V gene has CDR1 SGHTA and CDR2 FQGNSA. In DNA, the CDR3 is TGTGCCGGCAGCTTAAAGGGTTTCGAGACCCAGTACTTC. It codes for CAGSLKGFETQYF.

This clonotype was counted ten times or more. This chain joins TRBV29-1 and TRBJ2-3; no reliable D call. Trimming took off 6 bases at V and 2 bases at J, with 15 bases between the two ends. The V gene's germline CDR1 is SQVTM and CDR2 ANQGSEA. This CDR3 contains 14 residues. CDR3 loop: CSVQIQDITDTQYF. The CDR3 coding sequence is TGCAGCGTCCAGATCCAAGACATCACAGATACGCAGTATTTT.

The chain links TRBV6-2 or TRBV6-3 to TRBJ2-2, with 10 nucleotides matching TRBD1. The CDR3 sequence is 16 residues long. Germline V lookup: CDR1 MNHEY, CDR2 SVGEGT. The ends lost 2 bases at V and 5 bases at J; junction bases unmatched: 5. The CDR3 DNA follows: TGTGCCAGCAGTTACATAAGACAGGGGGCTACCGGGGAGCTGTTTTTT. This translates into CASSYIRQGATGELFF.

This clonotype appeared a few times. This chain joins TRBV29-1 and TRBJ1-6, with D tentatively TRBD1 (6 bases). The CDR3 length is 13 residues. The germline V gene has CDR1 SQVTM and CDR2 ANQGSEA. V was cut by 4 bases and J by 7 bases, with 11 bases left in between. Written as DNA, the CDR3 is TGCAGCGTTGGACAGGAAGGAAATTCACCCCTCCACTTT. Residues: CSVGQEGNSPLHF. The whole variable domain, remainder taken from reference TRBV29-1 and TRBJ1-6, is SAVISQKPSRDICQRGTSLTIQCQVDSQVTMMFWYRQQPGQSLTLIATANQGSEATYESGFVIDKFPISRPNLTFSTLTVSNMSPEDSSIYLCSVGQEGNSPLHFGNGTRLTVT.

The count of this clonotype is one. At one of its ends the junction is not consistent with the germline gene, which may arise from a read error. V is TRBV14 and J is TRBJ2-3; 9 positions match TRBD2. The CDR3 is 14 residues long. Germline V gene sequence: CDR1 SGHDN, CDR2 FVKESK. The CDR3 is CARSLSGSADTQYF. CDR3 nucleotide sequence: TGTGCCAGAAGCCTTAGCGGGAGTGCAGATACGCAGTATTTT.

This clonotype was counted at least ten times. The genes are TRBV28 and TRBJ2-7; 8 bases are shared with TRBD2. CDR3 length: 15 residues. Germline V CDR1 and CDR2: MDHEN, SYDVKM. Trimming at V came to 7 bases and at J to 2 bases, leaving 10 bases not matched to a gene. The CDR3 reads CASTKGREDTYEQYF. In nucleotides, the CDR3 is TGTGCCAGCACCAAGGGGCGGGAGGACACCTACGAGCAGTACTTC.